Here is one T cell receptor (beta chain) with its context. The CDR3 has 16 amino acids. Trimming removed 6 bases from V and 2 bases from J, with 17 bases in between. CDR1 is MNHNS and CDR2 is SASEGT in the germline V gene. TCRdb re-called the 5' RACE reads with MiXCR, one entry per CDR3 protein. Of about 280,000 distinct CDR3 sequences in the sample, approximately 8.5% are singletons; the top ten hold over 2%. The data belong to a study of identical twins. The sample was also reused in another study, on yellow fever vaccine responses in identical twins.

Material: memory (CD45RO+) T cells sorted from blood. The V call is TRBV6-1, the J call TRBJ1-5; D possibly corresponds to TRBD1 (6 bases). The clonotype comes from a woman between 18 and 29 years old in good health. The CDR3 region is CASRTGGSWGNQPQHF. The DNA for the CDR3 is TGTGCCAGCAGGACAGGAGGGAGCTGGGGCAATCAGCCCCAGCATTTT.